The rows below give T cell receptor beta chains drawn from one sample of a study of T-cell reconstitution after alpha-beta-depleted transplantation in children. MiXCR, run by TCRdb on the PCR reads, gives a single entry per CDR3 protein. The sample lists around 680,000 distinct CDR3 sequences, approximately 15% occurring once. The sample here was PBMCs from the stem cell graft donor, taken from the stem cell graft. These receptors were taken from a human donor who donated a stem cell graft to a child with acute myeloid leukemia. The CDR3 runs from the conserved cysteine through the conserved F or W. D genes are given only for firm matches. The size of a clone is reported for some rows only, either as once, few or many, or as a class for expanded clones.

clone size: many; D gene: -; J gene: TRBJ1-1; V gene: TRBV12-3/TRBV12-4; CDR3 DNA: TGTGCCAGCAGTAGAATCGAGAGTTACGCTGAAGCTTTCTTT; CDR3 protein: CASSRIESYAEAFF
clone size: few; D gene: -; J gene: TRBJ2-2; V gene: TRBV12-3/TRBV12-4; CDR3 DNA: TGTGCCAGCAGCCCATACACAGGTGGCACCGGGGAGCTGTTTTTT; CDR3 protein: CASSPYTGGTGELFF
clone size: -; D gene: TRBD2; J gene: TRBJ2-7; V gene: TRBV2; CDR3 DNA: TGTGCCATCTACGGGGGGGCACAGAACGAGCAGTACTTC; CDR3 protein: CAIYGGAQNEQYF
clone size: -; D gene: -; J gene: TRBJ1-2; V gene: TRBV25-1; CDR3 DNA: TGTGCCAGCAGTGAGGGATGGGGCTCAGATGGCTACACCTTC; CDR3 protein: CASSEGWGSDGYTF
clone size: many; D gene: -; J gene: TRBJ1-1; V gene: TRBV20-1; CDR3 DNA: TGCAGTGCTAGAGGGAGGACTGAAGCTTTCTTT; CDR3 protein: CSARGRTEAFF
clone size: many; D gene: -; J gene: TRBJ1-2; V gene: TRBV12-3/TRBV12-4; CDR3 DNA: TGTGCCAGCAGGCCAGATCTTAACTATGGCTACACCTTC; CDR3 protein: CASRPDLNYGYTF
clone size: many; D gene: TRBD2; J gene: TRBJ2-7; V gene: TRBV12-3/TRBV12-4; CDR3 DNA: TGTGCCAGCAGGGGGGGGGAGTCCTACGAGCAGTACTTC; CDR3 protein: CASRGGESYEQYF
clone size: few; D gene: -; J gene: TRBJ1-2; V gene: TRBV13; CDR3 DNA: TGTGCCAGCAGCCTATCCTACGGGGTGCCCGCTAACTATGGCTACACCTTC; CDR3 protein: CASSLSYGVPANYGYTF
clone size: many; D gene: -; J gene: TRBJ2-5; V gene: TRBV29-1; CDR3 DNA: TGCAGCGCTCTATCTAACATACGTAGAAGAGAGACCCAGTACTTC; CDR3 protein: CSALSNIRRRETQYF
clone size: -; D gene: -; J gene: TRBJ2-7; V gene: TRBV4-3; CDR3 DNA: TGCGCCAGCAGCCAAGACTCGACAGGCGCGGGATCCTACGAGCAGTACTTC; CDR3 protein: CASSQDSTGAGSYEQYF
clone size: many; D gene: TRBD2; J gene: TRBJ2-1; V gene: TRBV7-2; CDR3 DNA: TGTGCCAGCAGCTCTCGACTAGCGGGGGGGCCAAATGAGCAGTTCTTC; CDR3 protein: CASSSRLAGGPNEQFF
clone size: -; D gene: TRBD2; J gene: TRBJ2-3; V gene: TRBV20-1; CDR3 DNA: TGCAGTGCTTCACCCCCGAGCGGGGGGCGCACAGATACGCAGTATTTT; CDR3 protein: CSASPPSGGRTDTQYF
clone size: many; D gene: -; J gene: TRBJ2-7; V gene: TRBV29-1; CDR3 DNA: TGCAGCGTTGGAGTGGGCGAGCAGTACTTC; CDR3 protein: CSVGVGEQYF
clone size: many; D gene: TRBD1; J gene: TRBJ1-6; V gene: TRBV20-1; CDR3 DNA: TGCAGTGCTTTGGGACAGGGGAATTCACCCCTCCACTTT; CDR3 protein: CSALGQGNSPLHF
clone size: many; D gene: -; J gene: TRBJ2-5; V gene: TRBV30; CDR3 DNA: TGTGCCTGGAGTGGCAGGGGTCAAGAGACCCAGTACTTC; CDR3 protein: CAWSGRGQETQYF
clone size: many; D gene: -; J gene: TRBJ2-7; V gene: TRBV4-3; CDR3 DNA: TGCGCCAGCAGCCAAGAAATGGGGACCATCTACGAGCAGTACTTC; CDR3 protein: CASSQEMGTIYEQYF
clone size: few; D gene: -; J gene: TRBJ2-3; V gene: TRBV27; CDR3 DNA: TGTGCCAGCAGCGCCCTGGGGGGGCATACGCAGTATTTT; CDR3 protein: CASSALGGHTQYF
clone size: few; D gene: TRBD1; J gene: TRBJ2-5; V gene: TRBV5-6; CDR3 DNA: TGTGCCAGCAGCTCGGATCTTTCGGACAGGGAAGAGACCCAGTACTTC; CDR3 protein: CASSSDLSDREETQYF
clone size: once; D gene: -; J gene: TRBJ2-2; V gene: TRBV5-8; CDR3 DNA: TGTGCCAGCAGCGGGCAGGGTGCCACCGGGGAGCTGTTTTTT; CDR3 protein: CASSGQGATGELFF
clone size: -; D gene: -; J gene: TRBJ1-1; V gene: TRBV19; CDR3 DNA: TGTGCCAGTAGTAGCACAGGGTGGACTGAAGCTTTCTTT; CDR3 protein: CASSSTGWTEAFF